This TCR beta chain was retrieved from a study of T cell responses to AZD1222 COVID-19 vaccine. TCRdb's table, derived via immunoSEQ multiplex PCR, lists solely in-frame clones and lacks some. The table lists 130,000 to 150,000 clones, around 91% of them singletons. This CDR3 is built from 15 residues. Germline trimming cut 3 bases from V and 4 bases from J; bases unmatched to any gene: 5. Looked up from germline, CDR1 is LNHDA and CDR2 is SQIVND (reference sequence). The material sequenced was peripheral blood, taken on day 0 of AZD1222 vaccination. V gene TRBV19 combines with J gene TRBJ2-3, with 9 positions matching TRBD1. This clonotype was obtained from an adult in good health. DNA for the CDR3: TGTGCCAGTAGTATGCCGGGACAGGGTTCAGATACGCAGTATTTT. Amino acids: CASSMPGQGSDTQYF.